A single sample gave rise to the 23 T cell receptor beta chains below, sequenced in a study of blood T cell repertoires in COVID-19. Only in-frame clones appear in the TCRdb table, and some are missing; sequencing was by immunoSEQ multiplex PCR. Altogether roughly 150,000 clones are present, about 83% being singletons, with the ten largest covering approximately 13%. The sequenced material came from peripheral blood. The source is a man aged 70-80 years who had recovered from COVID-19.

The sample holds one count of this clone. The rearrangement uses TRBV6-2 or TRBV6-3 and TRBJ1-5, with 8 bases matching TRBD1. This CDR3 has 18 amino acids. The V segment lost 3 bases and the J segment 1 base; nucleotides outside the gene matches: 11. Germline loops: CDR1 MNHEY, CDR2 SVGEGT. This chain's CDR3 is CASSYRTGYDSSNQPQHF. CDR3 nucleotides: TGTGCCAGCAGTTATAGGACAGGGTATGATTCGAGCAATCAGCCCCAGCATTTT.

V usage is TRBV27 and J usage is TRBJ2-2; 7 nucleotides align to TRBD2. From germline, CDR1 is MNHEY and CDR2 SMNVEV (reference sequence). The CDR3 has 19 residues. V shed 1 base and J 5 bases; nucleotides not matched to a gene: 16. Here the CDR3 reads CASSLFQGRAGERTGELFF. DNA for the CDR3: TGTGCCAGCAGTTTATTCCAGGGTAGGGCGGGAGAGCGGACCGGGGAGCTGTTTTTT.

J is TRBJ2-1 and V is TRBV6-5, with D possibly matching TRBD2 (6 bases). The V end lost 6 bases, the J end lost 4 bases, and 10 bases lay between the germline ends. From germline, CDR1 is MNHEY and CDR2 SVGAGI. The CDR3 has 13 residues. The CDR3 DNA reads TGTGCCAGCAGGGTGGGGGGTTACAATGAGCAGTTCTTC. As protein: CASRVGGYNEQFF.

The chain links TRBV5-6 to TRBJ1-3, with D maybe TRBD1 (5 bases). Trimming took off 0 bases at V and 0 bases at J, with 10 bases between the two ends. There are 16 residues in the CDR3. The germline V gene has CDR1 SGHDT and CDR2 YYEEEE. CDR3 loop: CASSLEAGHSGNTIYF. The CDR3 bases are TGTGCCAGCAGCTTGGAGGCAGGACACTCTGGAAACACCATATATTTT.

This clone has more than one count but fewer than ten. The rearrangement links TRBV11-2 to TRBJ2-3, with a tentative D call TRBD1 (6 bases). The CDR3 is made up of 12 amino acids. The V and J ends lost 6 bases and 5 bases respectively, with 9 bases between them. Per the germline V gene, CDR1 is SGHAT and CDR2 is FQNNGV. The CDR3 DNA reads TGTGCCAGCAGACAAGGGGGAGATACGCAGTATTTT. This gives the protein CASRQGGDTQYF.

V gene TRBV5-5 combines with J gene TRBJ1-1; TRBD1 matches at 8 bases. In germline, CDR1 is SGHKS, CDR2 YYEKEE (reference sequence). The CDR3 contains 15 residues. V dropped 0 bases and J dropped 6; count of bases not matched to a gene: 7. The CDR3 region has the DNA TGTGCCAGCAGCTTGGTCGGGCAGGGGGCCGCTGAAGCTTTCTTT. Translated, it gives CASSLVGQGAAEAFF.

This rearrangement joins TRBV6-6 to TRBJ1-5; D might be TRBD1 (5 bases). Germline V gives CDR1 MNHNY, CDR2 SVGAGI (reference sequence). This CDR3 is 16 amino acids long. V lost 7 bases to trimming and J lost 0 bases, with 16 bases between them. CDR3: CASTTELTVSNQPQHF. For the CDR3, the DNA is TGTGCCAGCACTACTGAACTGACAGTTAGCAATCAGCCCCAGCATTTT.

The chain couples TRBV11-3 to TRBJ2-6; 8 nucleotides match TRBD2. The V segment lost 5 bases and the J segment 0 bases; nucleotides outside the gene matches: 3. The CDR3 contains 16 residues. The germline V gene encodes CDR1 SGHNT and CDR2 YENEEA. CDR3 loop: CASSPGGDSGANVLTF. The DNA for the CDR3 is TGTGCCAGCAGCCCCGGGGGGGACTCTGGGGCCAACGTCCTGACTTTC.

The chain joins TRBV30 to TRBJ1-2; D gene uncertain. V was cut by 8 bases and J by 8 bases, with 15 bases left in between. The length of the CDR3 is 11 residues. Germline CDR1 and CDR2: GTSNPN and SVGIG (reference sequence). CDR3 protein: CARWTPGGYTF. DNA of the CDR3: TGTGCCCGATGGACTCCGGGGGGCTACACCTTC. Complete variable domain (other parts from reference TRBV30 and TRBJ1-2): SQTIHQWPATLVQPVGSPLSLECTVEGTSNPNLYWYRQAAGRGLQLLFYSVGIGQISSEVPQNLSASRPQDRQFILSSKKLLLSDSGFYLCARWTPGGYTFGSGTRLTVV.

The sample holds a few counts of this clone. The genes are TRBV2 and TRBJ2-3; no reliable D call. The germline V and J ends were trimmed by 3 bases and 3 bases, with 7 bases remaining between them. The CDR3 is 13 amino acids. Per germline, CDR1 SNHLY and CDR2 FYNNEI. CDR3 coding DNA: TGTGCCAGCAGTGATTGGCATACAGATACGCAGTATTTT. Translated: CASSDWHTDTQYF. Combining the CDR3 with reference TRBV2 and TRBJ2-3 gives the whole variable domain EPEVTQTPSHQVTQMGQEVILRCVPISNHLYFYWYRQILGQKVEFLVSFYNNEISEKSEIFDDQFSVERPDGSNFTLKIRSTKLEDSAMYFCASSDWHTDTQYFGPGTRLTVL.

The chain combines TRBV12-3 or TRBV12-4 with TRBJ1-5; D is uncertain. The CDR3 runs 13 residues. V lost 6 bases and J 3 bases, leaving 9 bases between the germline ends. CDR3 residues: CASSLRLNQPQHF. CDR3 sequence (DNA): TGTGCCAGCAGCCTCAGGCTCAATCAGCCCCAGCATTTT.

The rearrangement links TRBV11-3 to TRBJ2-1; TRBD2 matches at 7 bases. V lost 0 bases, J lost 7 bases, and 6 bases stayed unmatched. This CDR3 contains 15 residues. Germline lookup yields CDR1 SGHNT and CDR2 YENEEA. The CDR3 loop is CASSLEAGWGNEQFF. The CDR3 bases are TGTGCCAGCAGCTTAGAAGCGGGATGGGGGAATGAGCAGTTCTTC.

In the case of this clone: Its ends do not fully match the called genes, so a read error is possible. The chain employs TRBV4-1 and TRBJ1-3, with a weak D call TRBD1 (6 bases). CDR1 and CDR2 from the germline V gene are MGHRA and YSYEKL. This CDR3 has 13 amino acids. The CDR3 spells CASSQGNDRLQSF. The CDR3 DNA follows: TGCGCCAGCAGCCAAGGAAATGACAGGTTGCAAAGTTTT.

The chain is built from TRBV9 and TRBJ2-6, with unresolved D. This CDR3 region has 16 residues. The ends were cut back, 0 bases at V and 2 bases at J, with 9 bases in the middle. Germline-derived CDR1 and CDR2 are SGDLS and YYNGEE. Here the CDR3 reads CASSVAPIAGANVLTF. The CDR3 DNA reads TGTGCCAGCAGCGTAGCCCCCATAGCTGGGGCCAACGTCCTGACTTTC. Looking up the rest from reference TRBV9 and TRBJ2-6 gives the full variable domain: DSGVTQTPKHLITATGQRVTLRCSPRSGDLSVYWYQQSLDQGLQFLIQYYNGEERAKGNILERFSAQQFPDLHSELNLSSLELGDSALYFCASSVAPIAGANVLTFGAGSRLTVL.

The genes are TRBV6-5 and TRBJ1-2; D possibly corresponds to TRBD1 (5 bases). CDR1 MNHEY and CDR2 SVGAGI come from the germline V gene. The ends were cut back, 6 bases at V and 0 bases at J, with 8 bases in the middle. The CDR3 is 13 residues long. The CDR3 is CASREGPNYGYTF. DNA of the CDR3: TGTGCCAGCAGGGAGGGACCTAACTATGGCTACACCTTC.

The chain is built from TRBV3-1 (or the pseudogene TRBV3-2) and TRBJ1-2, with 7 bases that match TRBD1. Germline CDR1 reads LGHDT; CDR2 reads YNNKEL (reference sequence). J gave up 4 bases and V 5 bases, and 7 bases lay outside the gene matches. This CDR3 has 14 residues. The CDR3 region is CASSARQGSYGYTF. The CDR3, as DNA: TGTGCCAGCAGCGCGCGACAGGGAAGCTATGGCTACACCTTC.

This clone was seen a single time. V usage is TRBV5-1 and J usage is TRBJ2-3; 8 positions match TRBD2. The CDR3 contains 14 residues. Trimming cost V 1 base and J 6 bases; bases outside gene matches: 4. Germline V gives CDR1 SGHRS, CDR2 YFSETQ. CDR3 sequence reads: CASSLREGDDTQYF. CDR3 nucleotides: TGCGCCAGCAGCTTGCGGGAGGGCGACGATACGCAGTATTTT.

This chain connects TRBV3-1 (or the pseudogene TRBV3-2) to TRBJ2-1; 11 bases fit TRBD2. Per the germline V gene, CDR1 is LGHDT and CDR2 is YNNKEL (reference sequence). The trim removed 4 bases at V and 10 bases at J, leaving 9 bases unmatched. The CDR3 loop spans 15 amino acids. CDR3 DNA sequence: TGTGCCAGCAGCCGCCGACAACTAGCGGGAGAGGAGCAGTTCTTC. It translates to CASSRRQLAGEEQFF.

The chain uses TRBV18 and TRBJ2-2; D is perhaps TRBD1 (5 bases). This CDR3 is built from 17 residues. Germline V gene data show CDR1 as KGHSH and CDR2 as LQKENI. V lost 0 bases and J lost 4, with 15 bases in between. Written as DNA, the CDR3 is TGTGCCAGCTCACCACCAAGCCAGGGCGTCCGCACCGGGGAGCTGTTTTTT. It codes for CASSPPSQGVRTGELFF.

This clone appeared once. V usage is TRBV15 and J usage is TRBJ1-1, with D possibly TRBD1 on 6 matching bases. V dropped 3 bases and J dropped 0 bases, with 14 bases sitting between them. This CDR3 comprises 16 residues. Germline CDR1 and CDR2: LNHNV and YYDKDF (reference sequence). DNA of the CDR3: TGTGCCACCAGCAGGGATCTGACAGGATTGAACACTGAAGCTTTCTTT. Its protein product is CATSRDLTGLNTEAFF.

The gene calls are TRBV18 and TRBJ1-1, with 8 positions matching TRBD1. The J segment lost 1 base and the V segment lost 3 bases, leaving 13 bases of the junction unmatched. This CDR3 is built from 18 residues. Germline V gene data show CDR1 as KGHSH and CDR2 as LQKENI. This CDR3 reads CASSPRRQGTGRNTEAFF. The CDR3 bases are TGTGCCAGCTCACCGCGCCGACAGGGGACCGGGAGGAACACTGAAGCTTTCTTT.

The V call is TRBV5-8, the J call TRBJ2-7; TRBD2 is a possible D gene (5 bases). Between the trimmed V and J ends, which lost 4 bases and 0 bases, there was a span of 14 bases. This CDR3 has 15 residues. Germline V lookup: CDR1 SGHTS, CDR2 YDEGEE. The CDR3 loop is CASSGGTGISYEQYF. CDR3 nucleotide sequence: TGTGCCAGCAGCGGCGGTACGGGAATCTCCTACGAGCAGTACTTC.

The chain recombines TRBV18 with TRBJ2-1; a weak D match, TRBD1 (6 bases). CDR1 KGHSH and CDR2 LQKENI come from the germline V gene. The CDR3 length is 16 residues. V shed 2 bases and J shed 9 bases, with 20 bases lying between them. As DNA, the CDR3 is TGTGCCAGCTCACCAAGGGACATCACCAAAGGCGGTGAGCAGTTCTTC. Translation: CASSPRDITKGGEQFF.